This passage covers 24 T cell receptor beta chains from one sample sequenced in a study of Graves' ophthalmopathy and Graves' hyperthyroidism. Amplified TCR beta CDR3 regions were obtained using RNA transcripts as template. First-round RT-PCR with HTBI primers preceded a second-round multiplex PCR. In TCRdb, the multiplex PCR reads were re-called with MiXCR into one record per CDR3 protein. The data show 350,000 to 450,000 distinct CDR3 sequences, with around 21% seen just once and roughly 3.2% held by the top ten. The sample consisted of peripheral blood. The receptor source for this set is a woman younger than 30 with stable Graves' hyperthyroidism.

V and J are TRBV20-1 and TRBJ1-2; D may be TRBD1 (6 bases). Per germline, CDR1 DFQATT and CDR2 SNEGSKA (reference sequence). Trimming removed 0 bases at V and 3 bases at J, with 14 bases between. The CDR3 spans 15 residues. The CDR3 region is CSARDGAGAHYGYTF. The CDR3 DNA reads TGCAGTGCTAGAGATGGAGCAGGGGCACACTATGGCTACACCTTC.

The chain is built from TRBV20-1 and TRBJ2-7; TRBD1 aligns across 10 bases. The CDR3 length is 15 residues. Germline-derived CDR1 and CDR2 are DFQATT and SNEGSKA (reference sequence). V lost 2 bases, J lost 3 bases, and 7 bases stayed unmatched. CDR3 sequence reads: CSARKTGTGVYEQYF. CDR3 bases: TGCAGTGCTAGAAAGACCGGGACAGGGGTCTACGAGCAGTACTTC.

This clonotype was detected many times. The V gene is TRBV7-3, the J gene TRBJ1-1; the match to TRBD1 covers 7 bases. This CDR3 has 13 amino acids. Germline CDR1 is SGHTA and CDR2 is FQGTGA. V lost 5 bases, J lost 5 bases, and 5 bases stayed unmatched. The CDR3 here is CASSPRRGTEAFF. CDR3 sequence (DNA): TGTGCCAGCAGCCCCCGCAGGGGGACTGAAGCTTTCTTT.

A few counts support this clonotype. The rearrangement links TRBV28 to TRBJ2-7, with 8 nucleotides matching TRBD2. V was pared by 6 bases and J by 3 bases, with 7 bases of the junction left unmatched. This CDR3 contains 14 residues. The germline V gene has CDR1 MDHEN and CDR2 SYDVKM. The CDR3: CASSGGGMYYEQYF. CDR3 in DNA: TGTGCCAGCAGCGGGGGGGGAATGTACTACGAGCAGTACTTC. Full variable domain (rest looked up from reference TRBV28 and TRBJ2-7): DVKVTQSSRYLVKRTGEKVFLECVQDMDHENMFWYRQDPGLGLRLIYFSYDVKMKEKGDIPEGYSVSREKKERFSLILESASTNQTSMYLCASSGGGMYYEQYFGPGTRLTVT.

This clonotype was detected only once. This sequence joins TRBV15 and TRBJ2-5; D remains ambiguous. V was trimmed by 1 base and J by 5 bases, leaving 2 bases between them. CDR1 LNHNV and CDR2 YYDKDF come from the germline V gene (reference sequence). The CDR3 loop spans 11 amino acids. CDR3 sequence (DNA): TGTGCCACCAGCAGAGCCGAGACCCAGTACTTC. Protein: CATSRAETQYF.

The chain joins TRBV30 to TRBJ2-5; D gene ambiguous. V dropped 1 base and J dropped 4 bases, with 7 bases sitting between them. Germline V gene data show CDR1 as GTSNPN and CDR2 as SVGIG (reference sequence). This CDR3 has 12 residues. The CDR3 here is CAWSETGETQYF. The CDR3 DNA reads as TGTGCCTGGAGTGAGACTGGAGAGACCCAGTACTTC.

This clonotype was observed many times. This chain uses TRBV6-1 with TRBJ1-1; no definite D call. Germline V lookup: CDR1 MNHNS, CDR2 SASEGT. Trimming stripped 5 bases from V and 8 bases from J, with 15 bases between. CDR3 length: 13 amino acids. The CDR3 spells CASSLTWGPEAFF. The CDR3 DNA follows: TGTGCCAGCAGTCTTACGTGGGGTCCAGAAGCTTTCTTT.

This clonotype was recorded once. The chain recombines TRBV6-1 with TRBJ1-5; TRBD1 is a possible D gene (5 bases). The germline gives CDR1 MNHNS, CDR2 SASEGT. This CDR3 spans 13 amino acids. The V end was cut by 7 bases, the J end by 14 bases, with 21 bases between. The CDR3, as DNA: TGTGCCAGCAAGAGAAGGTTAGGCTTCAGGGAGCATTTT. Translating gives CASKRRLGFREHF.

Only a few counts were recorded for this clonotype. The chain uses TRBV12-3 or TRBV12-4 and TRBJ2-5, with D tentatively TRBD2 (5 bases). V lost 2 bases to trimming and J lost 5 bases, with 12 bases between them. The CDR3 covers 14 residues. The CDR3 reads CASSLSASTETQYF. The CDR3 coding sequence is TGTGCCAGCAGTTTATCGGCTAGCACGGAGACCCAGTACTTC.

This clonotype was detected ten times or more. This chain connects TRBV5-1 to TRBJ1-1, with a tentative D call TRBD1 (6 bases). The V and J ends lost 0 bases and 1 base respectively, with 10 bases between them. CDR3 length: 15 amino acids. The germline V gene encodes CDR1 SGHRS and CDR2 YFSETQ. The CDR3 DNA follows: TGCGCCAGCAGCTTGGAGGGGGGTCGGAACACTGAAGCTTTCTTT. Protein: CASSLEGGRNTEAFF.

This clonotype was observed many times. The chain employs TRBV2 and TRBJ2-7, with unresolved D. CDR1 is SNHLY, CDR2 FYNNEI, per germline. This CDR3 is 12 amino acids long. The germline V and J ends were trimmed by 6 bases and 2 bases, with 8 bases remaining between them. Here the CDR3 reads CASSVLTYEQYF. DNA for the CDR3: TGTGCCAGCAGCGTACTAACCTACGAGCAGTACTTC.

There are many counts of this clonotype. For the CDR3, the DNA is TGTGCCAGCAGTGAAGCCAGGACGCACTCCTACGAGCAGTACTTC. Its protein is CASSEARTHSYEQYF. V gene TRBV6-1 combines with J gene TRBJ2-7; no clear D gene. Trimming removed 0 bases at V and 0 bases at J, with 9 bases between. The germline gives CDR1 MNHNS, CDR2 SASEGT. The CDR3 is 15 amino acids.

Many counts were recorded for this clonotype. At one end the junction does not follow the germline gene, possibly because of a read error. The chain links TRBV6-5 to TRBJ1-6, with 10 bases aligning to TRBD1. Germline CDR1 reads MNHEY; CDR2 reads SVGAGI. The CDR3 contains 15 residues. This CDR3 is CANSYSGTGAHPLHF. DNA of the CDR3: TGTGCCAACAGTTATTCCGGGACAGGGGCTCATCCCCTCCACTTT.

This clonotype was seen many times. A much larger clonotype is one base distant, so this may be a read error. The CDR3: CAVQKGDAGEPFF. Written as DNA, the CDR3 is TGTGCCGTCCAAAAAGGGGACGCCGGGGAGCCGTTTTTT. V and J are TRBV6-2 or TRBV6-3 and TRBJ2-2; perhaps D is TRBD1 or TRBD2 (5 bases each). CDR3 size: 13 residues. CDR1 MNHEY and CDR2 SVGEGT come from the germline V gene.

This clonotype was picked up many times. The chain employs TRBV12-3 or TRBV12-4 and TRBJ2-2, with a possible D match to TRBD1 (6 bases). With 5 bases removed from V and 4 bases from J, the gap between germline ends came to 11 bases. The CDR3 loop spans 14 amino acids. This CDR3 reads CASSVTGPTGELFF. The CDR3 region has the DNA TGTGCCAGCAGTGTTACAGGGCCCACCGGGGAGCTGTTTTTT.

In its sample, this clonotype was seen many times. J is TRBJ1-2 and V is TRBV28; 7 nucleotides line up with TRBD1. Germline V gene data show CDR1 as MDHEN and CDR2 as SYDVKM. V was clipped by 6 bases and J by 2 bases; unmatched bases: 0. The CDR3 has 12 amino acids. In DNA, the CDR3 is TGTGCCAGCAGGACAGGGAACTATGGCTACACCTTC. Encoded protein: CASRTGNYGYTF.

This clonotype was counted at least ten times. The rearrangement joins TRBV30 to TRBJ1-4; D unresolved. Germline assignment: CDR1 GTSNPN and CDR2 SVGIG (reference sequence). The CDR3 contains 11 residues. Trimming removed 5 bases from V and 7 bases from J, with 8 bases in between. The CDR3 reads CAWGQTEKLFF. In DNA form, the CDR3 reads TGTGCCTGGGGGCAGACTGAAAAACTGTTTTTT.

This clonotype was counted many times. The chain couples TRBV19 to TRBJ2-2, with D tentatively TRBD1 or TRBD2 (5 bases each). Germline V gene sequence: CDR1 LNHDA, CDR2 SQIVND (reference sequence). Trimming took 8 bases from V and 2 from J, leaving 21 bases between them. The CDR3 is made up of 17 amino acids. CDR3 protein: CASRPTPGRINTGELFF. CDR3 nucleotides: TGTGCCAGTCGTCCCACTCCGGGACGGATAAACACCGGGGAGCTGTTTTTT.

The sample holds many counts of this clonotype. The chain carries TRBV11-2 and TRBJ1-1; unclear D gene. With 10 bases removed from V and 1 base from J, the gap between germline ends came to 10 bases. CDR3 length equals 12 residues. Germline V lookup: CDR1 SGHAT, CDR2 FQNNGV. The CDR3 DNA sequence: TGTGCCACCCGGTGGGAGAACACTGAAGCTTTCTTT. This encodes CATRWENTEAFF.

This clonotype was counted at least ten times. The CDR3 DNA reads TGTGCCAGCAGCGTTAGCGGGAGCCGCGAGACCCAGTACTTC. Translating it yields CASSVSGSRETQYF. The chain joins TRBV7-2 to TRBJ2-5, with 9 bases matching TRBD2. The germline V gene has CDR1 SGHTA and CDR2 FQGNSA. V gave up 5 bases and J gave up 5 bases; unmatched junction bases: 6. The CDR3 totals 14 residues.

This clonotype was detected only a few times. The DNA of the CDR3 is TGTGCCAGCAGTTACTCGAGGAGTTACCAAGAGACCCAGTACTTC. Translated, it gives CASSYSRSYQETQYF. The chain couples TRBV6-5 to TRBJ2-5; no reliable D call. The CDR3 is 15 residues long. V lost 0 bases and J lost 0, with 8 bases in between. The germline V gene encodes CDR1 MNHEY and CDR2 SVGAGI.

There are many counts of this clonotype. The genes are TRBV12-3 or TRBV12-4 and TRBJ1-2; D gene unclear. V was clipped by 3 bases and J by 8 bases, with 16 bases between them. This CDR3 is 14 amino acids long. This chain's CDR3 is CASSLGRPAGGYTF. CDR3 in DNA: TGTGCCAGCAGTTTGGGCAGGCCTGCCGGCGGCTACACCTTC.

This clonotype was seen a handful of times. This sequence may be a read error, since a much larger clone differs from it by one base. V is TRBV28 and J is TRBJ2-2, with D perhaps TRBD2 (5 bases). From germline, CDR1 is MDHEN and CDR2 SYDVKM. CDR3 size: 12 residues. In DNA, the CDR3 is TGTGCCAGCAGGGTAAACACCGGGGAGCTGCTTTTT. Protein sequence: CASRVNTGELLF.

V is TRBV20-1 and J is TRBJ2-7; TRBD2 matches 11 bases. Germline-derived CDR1 and CDR2 are DFQATT and SNEGSKA (reference sequence). The CDR3 loop spans 18 amino acids. V gave up 6 bases and J gave up 4 bases; unmatched junction bases: 20. CDR3 region: CSALVGPLAGEKGYEQYF. CDR3 bases: TGCAGTGCCCTAGTGGGGCCACTAGCGGGAGAAAAAGGGTACGAGCAGTACTTC.